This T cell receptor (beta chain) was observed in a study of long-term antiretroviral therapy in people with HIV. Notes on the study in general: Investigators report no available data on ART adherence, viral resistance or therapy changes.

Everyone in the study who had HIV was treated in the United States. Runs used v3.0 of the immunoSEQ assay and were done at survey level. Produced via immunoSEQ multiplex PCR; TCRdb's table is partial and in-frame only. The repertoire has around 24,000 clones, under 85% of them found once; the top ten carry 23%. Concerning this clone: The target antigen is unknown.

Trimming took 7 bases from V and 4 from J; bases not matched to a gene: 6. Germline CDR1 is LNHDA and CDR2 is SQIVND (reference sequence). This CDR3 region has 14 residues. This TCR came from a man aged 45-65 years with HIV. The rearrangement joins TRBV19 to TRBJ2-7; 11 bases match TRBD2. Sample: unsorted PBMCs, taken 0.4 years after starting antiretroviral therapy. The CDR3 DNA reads TGTGCCAGTACCCCGACTAGCGGGGCGTACGAGCAGTACTTC. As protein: CASTPTSGAYEQYF.